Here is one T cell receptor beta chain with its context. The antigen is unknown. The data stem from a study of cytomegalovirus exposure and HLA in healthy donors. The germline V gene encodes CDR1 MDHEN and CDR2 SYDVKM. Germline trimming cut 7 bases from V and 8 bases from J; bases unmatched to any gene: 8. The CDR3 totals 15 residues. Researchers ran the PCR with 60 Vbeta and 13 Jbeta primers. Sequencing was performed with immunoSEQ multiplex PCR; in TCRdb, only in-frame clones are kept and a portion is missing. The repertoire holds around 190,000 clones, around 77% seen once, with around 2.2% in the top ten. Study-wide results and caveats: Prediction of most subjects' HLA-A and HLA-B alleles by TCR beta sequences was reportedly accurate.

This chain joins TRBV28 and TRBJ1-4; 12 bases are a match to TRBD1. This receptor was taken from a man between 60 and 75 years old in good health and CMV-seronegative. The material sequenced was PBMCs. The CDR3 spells CASKGTGGEWEKLFF. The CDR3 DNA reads TGTGCCAGCAAAGGGACAGGGGGCGAATGGGAAAAACTGTTTTTT.